This TCR beta chain emerged from a study of shared clonotypes between healthy human individuals. General observations from the study: Across subsets, estimated richness was generally greater for naive than for memory populations.

As to this clone: No antigen is known for it.

V shed 5 bases, J shed 6 bases, and the junction held 10 bases outside the gene matches. This CDR3 region has 15 residues. In germline, CDR1 is SGHRS, CDR2 YFSETQ. Assay: immunoSEQ multiplex PCR; the TCRdb copy retains only in-frame clones and omits some. Here the sample spans about 710,000 clones, roughly 72% being singletons. This TCR was sampled from a woman in her 30s in good health. The sequenced sample consisted of memory CD4+ T cells sorted from blood. Indicated subset: CD45RA-negative fraction. This chain connects TRBV5-1 to TRBJ1-4; 7 bases are shared with TRBD1. The DNA for the CDR3 is TGCGCCAGCAGGCCAATTGGGACAGATTATGAAAAACTGTTTTTT. The encoded protein is CASRPIGTDYEKLFF.